This is a list of T cell receptor beta chains from one sample in a study of cytomegalovirus exposure and HLA in healthy donors. Generated by immunoSEQ multiplex PCR, the TCRdb table keeps only in-frame clones and is missing some. The sample holds about 180,000 clones, over 70% seen once. Sequenced material: PBMCs. These TCRs come from a woman in her twenties or thirties in good health and CMV-seronegative. Each CDR3 is given with its conserved first and last residue. A D gene is named only where the DNA matches it firmly. Size tells how often a clone was seen (once, few, many) or the class of an expanded clone, and some rows leave it out.

CASSSHPRDTPGLEQYF TGCGCCAGCAGCTCTCATCCCCGGGACACACCCGGGCTCGAGCAGTACTTC . . TRBJ2-7 TRBV7-2
CASSVRGASYNEQFF TGTGCCAGCAGCGTAAGAGGAGCGTCCTACAATGAGCAGTTCTTC . . TRBJ2-1 TRBV9
CSSSFPITGTGYEQYF TGTTCCAGCAGCTTCCCGATTACCGGGACAGGGTACGAGCAGTACTTC . TRBD1 TRBJ2-7 TRBV7-9
CASSSPPGGRAGDTQYF TGTGCCAGCAGCTCCCCCCCCGGCGGGAGGGCGGGAGATACGCAGTATTTT . TRBD2 TRBJ2-3 TRBV7-9
CASSEALWQGGRSYTF TGTGCCAGCAGTGAAGCGCTTTGGCAGGGAGGACGGAGCTACACCTTC . . TRBJ1-2 TRBV6-1
CASSWTDTDTQYF TGTGCCAGCTCGTGGACAGACACAGATACGCAGTATTTT . . TRBJ2-3 TRBV5-6
CASSFGQGDYTDTQYF TGTGCCAGCAGCTTCGGACAGGGGGATTACACAGATACGCAGTATTTT . TRBD1 TRBJ2-3 TRBV11-3
CASTDRDRGTERAFF TGTGCCAGTACCGACCGAGACAGGGGGACAGAAAGGGCTTTCTTT . TRBD1 TRBJ1-1 TRBV19
CASSPVERGTDTQYF TGTGCCAGCTCACCCGTGGAGAGGGGGACAGATACGCAGTATTTT . . TRBJ2-3 TRBV18
CASRGVRGLIGYTF TGTGCCAGCAGGGGAGTGCGGGGGCTTATTGGCTACACCTTC once . TRBJ1-2 TRBV2
CASSVEETGYEQYF TGTGCCAGCAGCGTAGAAGAGACAGGCTACGAGCAGTACTTC . . TRBJ2-7 TRBV7-9
CASSVGTGGSSPLHF TGTGCCAGCAGCGTAGGCACAGGGGGCTCATCACCCCTCCACTTT . TRBD1 TRBJ1-6 TRBV9
CASTMGPRTSGRVSYNEQFF TGTGCCAGCACGATGGGGCCCCGGACTAGCGGGAGGGTGTCCTACAATGAGCAGTTCTTC . TRBD2 TRBJ2-1 TRBV28